The 10 T cell receptor beta chains presented below share a single source sample, sequenced in a study of blood T cell repertoires in COVID-19. Produced via immunoSEQ multiplex PCR; TCRdb's table is partial and in-frame only. The sample contains 150,000 to 200,000 clones, roughly 85% of which appear only once. The specimen sequenced was peripheral blood. These receptors were taken from a woman in her forties or fifties with COVID-19, enrolled during active disease.

The chain carries TRBV7-2 and TRBJ2-7, with 8 bases fitting TRBD1. This CDR3 spans 15 amino acids. CDR1 and CDR2 from the germline V gene are SGHTA and FQGNSA. V lost 0 bases to trimming and J lost 1 base; unmatched junction nucleotides: 2. The CDR3 sequence: CASSLATGESYEQYF. CDR3 in DNA: TGTGCCAGCAGCTTAGCGACAGGGGAGTCCTACGAGCAGTACTTC.

The chain joins TRBV4-1 to TRBJ1-4; unclear D gene. This CDR3 contains 17 residues. Trimming removed 0 bases at V and 0 bases at J, with 11 bases between. Germline lookup yields CDR1 MGHRA and CDR2 YSYEKL. In nucleotides, the CDR3 is TGCGCCAGCAGCCAAGATCCCCTTTTTGCAACTAATGAAAAACTGTTTTTT. Its translation is CASSQDPLFATNEKLFF.

The CDR3 here is CASSIALANYYEQYF. The CDR3 coding sequence is TGTGCCAGTAGTATAGCACTAGCAAACTACTACGAGCAGTACTTC. The V gene is TRBV19, the J gene TRBJ2-7; D is perhaps TRBD2 (6 bases). The germline V gene has CDR1 LNHDA and CDR2 SQIVND (reference sequence). The CDR3 is made up of 15 amino acids. V was pared by 1 base and J by 3 bases, with 13 bases between.

The V and J genes are TRBV18 and TRBJ2-7, with 10 bases fitting TRBD1. This CDR3 has 14 amino acids. With V trimmed by 6 bases and J by 5 bases, 7 bases remained unmatched. The germline V gene encodes CDR1 KGHSH and CDR2 LQKENI. The CDR3 DNA is TGTGCCAGCTCTTGGGACAGGGGATCCGACGAGCAGTACTTC. Translation: CASSWDRGSDEQYF.

This chain links TRBV6-6 with TRBJ1-5; a possible D gene is TRBD1 (6 bases). The V gene's germline CDR1 is MNHNY and CDR2 SVGAGI (reference sequence). The V gene lost 6 bases and the J gene lost 4 bases, with 13 bases spanning the gap. CDR3 length equals 14 residues. CDR3 protein: CASSRDTNNQPQHF. CDR3 sequence (DNA): TGTGCCAGCAGCCGGGACACCAATAATCAGCCCCAGCATTTT.

This chain connects TRBV4-2 to TRBJ2-5; D might be TRBD2 (7 bases). This CDR3 spans 13 amino acids. The germline V gene encodes CDR1 LGHNA and CDR2 YNFKEQ. The V and J ends lost 2 bases and 5 bases respectively, with 9 bases between them. CDR3 in amino acids: CASSQRGGETQYF. CDR3 DNA: TGTGCCAGCAGCCAAAGGGGGGGGGAGACCCAGTACTTC.

The chain combines TRBV20-1 with TRBJ2-5, with D unclear. The germline V gene encodes CDR1 DFQATT and CDR2 SNEGSKA (reference sequence). Trimming took off 3 bases at V and 1 base at J, with 6 bases between the two ends. The CDR3 sequence is 12 residues long. The CDR3 loop reads CSASDFQETQYF. CDR3 nucleotide sequence: TGCAGTGCTAGTGACTTCCAAGAGACCCAGTACTTC.

The chain carries TRBV12-5 and TRBJ1-5, with 7 bases lining up with TRBD1. V shed 6 bases and J 0 bases; nucleotides not matched to a gene: 5. The length of the CDR3 is 15 residues. Germline CDR1 and CDR2: LGHNT and FRNRAP. Written as DNA, the CDR3 is TGTGCTAGTGGCCCGGGACAGAGTAGCAATCAGCCCCAGCATTTT. It is translated as CASGPGQSSNQPQHF.

The V and J genes are TRBV30 and TRBJ2-3; possible D gene TRBD2, 6 bases. Deletions cut 3 bases from V and 3 bases from J, with 13 bases between. The CDR3 contains 14 residues. CDR1 GTSNPN and CDR2 SVGIG come from the germline V gene (reference sequence). The CDR3 DNA sequence: TGTGCCTGGAGGTCGGGGGTAGGGACAGATACGCAGTATTTT. It encodes CAWRSGVGTDTQYF.

This sequence joins TRBV6-5 and TRBJ1-6; 7 nucleotides line up with TRBD1. This CDR3 spans 13 amino acids. Germline lookup yields CDR1 MNHEY and CDR2 SVGAGI. Germline trimming cut 8 bases from V and 8 bases from J; bases unmatched to any gene: 6. The CDR3 loop is CASPRDSDSPLHF. The CDR3 DNA reads as TGTGCCAGCCCCCGGGACAGTGATTCACCCCTCCACTTT.